The source of this TCR beta chain is a study of OX40 agonist ivuxolimab in advanced cancers. Study information: Patients were around 83% male with ages roughly 20 to 90, mean 60. The study, taken as a whole, reports: Dosing at 0.1 to 3.0 mg/kg was accompanied by clonal expansion of CD4+ and CD8+ blood T cells by week 6.

Clones were sequenced by immunoSEQ multiplex PCR, and TCRdb holds only the in-frame ones, with some missing. Of tens of thousands of clones in the sample, around 89% were seen once. The germline CDR1 and CDR2 sequences are SGHDT and YYEEEE. The CDR3 has 17 residues. V was cut by 0 bases and J by 0 bases, with 10 bases left in between. Collection of blood occurred at baseline, at cycle 4 day 1, and at cycle 7 day 1. Turning to this clone: Its matching antigen is unknown.

The chain recombines TRBV5-6 with TRBJ2-6; a weak D match, TRBD2 (6 bases). The sequences come from CD4+ or CD8+ T cells sorted from blood, collected in a trial of the OX40 agonist ivuxolimab. This clonotype was obtained from an adult with an advanced solid tumor such as melanoma, head and neck, liver or kidney cancer. The CDR3 loop reads CASSLAGGFSGANVLTF. DNA of the CDR3: TGTGCCAGCAGCTTGGCCGGAGGGTTCTCTGGGGCCAACGTCCTGACTTTC.